What follows are 22 T cell receptor beta chains derived from one specimen sequenced in a study of CD4+ T cells in melanoma. Sequenced by immunoSEQ multiplex PCR; TCRdb stores in-frame clones only, minus some. This table has about 140,000 clones, 85% to 95% appearing once. The source of these receptors is a human donor with melanoma.

The chain carries TRBV7-3 and TRBJ2-1; a possible D gene is TRBD2 (5 bases). The germline gives CDR1 SGHTA, CDR2 FQGTGA. The CDR3 contains 14 residues. Trimming took 1 base from V and 7 from J, leaving 11 bases between them. CDR3 amino acids: CASSLRLAQNEQFF. The CDR3 region has the DNA TGTGCCAGCAGCTTAAGGCTAGCTCAGAATGAGCAGTTCTTC.

The chain employs TRBV19 and TRBJ1-5; maybe TRBD1 (5 bases). The CDR3 is 13 amino acids. The V end lost 7 bases, the J end lost 0 bases, and 7 bases lay between the germline ends. Germline V gives CDR1 LNHDA, CDR2 SQIVND (reference sequence). The CDR3 is CASKGSSNQPQHF. The CDR3 nucleotides read TGTGCCAGTAAGGGGTCTAGCAATCAGCCCCAGCATTTT.

The V and J genes are TRBV7-9 and TRBJ1-1, with D tentatively TRBD1 (5 bases). Germline CDR1 is SEHNR and CDR2 is FQNEAQ (reference sequence). CDR3 size: 14 residues. Between the trimmed V and J ends, which lost 3 bases and 4 bases, there was a span of 12 bases. This chain's CDR3 is CASSFGGSATEAFF. The CDR3 region has the DNA TGTGCCAGCAGCTTCGGGGGGTCAGCCACTGAAGCTTTCTTT.

This chain links TRBV2 with TRBJ1-2; 7 bases line up with TRBD1. Unmatched junction bases numbered 5, after V lost 4 bases and J lost 6 bases. The length of the CDR3 is 13 residues. The germline gives CDR1 SNHLY, CDR2 FYNNEI. The CDR3 loop is CASSGTGQDGYTF. In DNA form, the CDR3 reads TGTGCCAGCAGTGGGACAGGCCAAGATGGCTACACCTTC.

This clone was counted a few times. The genes are TRBV9 and TRBJ1-1; D is unresolved. The germline V gene encodes CDR1 SGDLS and CDR2 YYNGEE. The CDR3 has 15 amino acids. Deletions cut 0 bases from V and 6 bases from J, with 15 bases between. In DNA, the CDR3 is TGTGCCAGCAGCGTAGTCCCGCCGGGTCGGGCTGAAGCTTTCTTT. Its translation: CASSVVPPGRAEAFF.

The rearrangement joins TRBV6-5 to TRBJ1-2; possibly TRBD1 for D (5 bases). V gave up 2 bases and J gave up 2 bases, with 12 bases separating them. CDR1 is MNHEY and CDR2 is SVGAGI in the germline V gene. The CDR3 spans 15 residues. The CDR3 DNA reads as TGTGCCAGCAGTTACGGCCGGCAGGGAAACTATGGCTACACCTTC. It codes for CASSYGRQGNYGYTF.

The chain has TRBV4-2 and TRBJ2-6; D is unclear. V was shortened by 1 base and J by 0 bases, with 13 bases between the two germline ends. The CDR3 has 18 residues. Germline assignment: CDR1 LGHNA and CDR2 YNFKEQ. The CDR3 DNA follows: TGTGCCAGCAGCCAAGTAGCACAGCCAGGCTCTGGGGCCAACGTCCTGACTTTC. Amino acid sequence: CASSQVAQPGSGANVLTF.

The V call is TRBV6-5, the J call TRBJ2-2; D is tentatively TRBD1 or TRBD2 (5 bases each). Trimming removed 9 bases at V and 5 bases at J, with 16 bases between. CDR1 is MNHEY and CDR2 is SVGAGI in the germline V gene. This CDR3 is built from 14 residues. As DNA, the CDR3 is TGTGCCAGTCGGGCCTCGGGGCGAACCGGGGAGCTGTTTTTT. Its translation is CASRASGRTGELFF.

This clone appeared once. The genes are TRBV5-1 and TRBJ2-3; weak D call: TRBD1 (5 bases). In germline, CDR1 is SGHRS, CDR2 YFSETQ. This CDR3 has 14 amino acids. V was cut by 3 bases and J by 4 bases, with 12 bases left in between. The CDR3 spells CASSWGLQSDTQYF. In DNA form, the CDR3 reads TGCGCCAGCAGCTGGGGCCTACAGTCAGATACGCAGTATTTT. Supplemented by reference TRBV5-1 and TRBJ2-3, the full variable domain reads KAGVTQTPRYLIKTRGQQVTLSCSPISGHRSVSWYQQTPGQGLQFLFEYFSETQRNKGNFPGRFSGRQFSNSRSEMNVSTLELGDSALYLCASSWGLQSDTQYFGPGTRLTVL.

The chain links TRBV7-9 to TRBJ1-4; D unresolved. Trimming took off 5 bases at V and 4 bases at J, with 14 bases between the two ends. Germline V gives CDR1 SEHNR, CDR2 FQNEAQ (reference sequence). The CDR3 consists of 15 residues. CDR3 in DNA: TGTGCCAGCAGCCGGAGGGAGGGAAATAATGAAAAACTGTTTTTT. Its translation: CASSRREGNNEKLFF.

This chain uses TRBV9 with TRBJ2-1; 8 bases are a match to TRBD1. V dropped 3 bases and J dropped 1; count of bases not matched to a gene: 15. Germline V gene data show CDR1 as SGDLS and CDR2 as YYNGEE. The CDR3 has 19 residues. In DNA form, the CDR3 reads TGTGCCAGCAGCGCCCCAGGGGGCGGTTGGGGAGATTCCTACAATGAGCAGTTCTTC. It yields the protein CASSAPGGGWGDSYNEQFF.

The CDR3 DNA is TGTGCCAGCAGTCGACAGAGCTCCTACGAGCAGTACTTC. Amino acid sequence: CASSRQSSYEQYF. This rearrangement joins TRBV6-6 to TRBJ2-7; D might be TRBD1 (5 bases). This CDR3 has 13 residues. With 5 bases removed from V and 0 bases from J, the gap between germline ends came to 8 bases. Germline assignment: CDR1 MNHNY and CDR2 SVGAGI (reference sequence).

The chain recombines TRBV5-1 with TRBJ2-3; 8 nucleotides match TRBD2. Germline CDR1 is SGHRS and CDR2 is YFSETQ. Germline trimming cut 4 bases from V and 0 bases from J; bases unmatched to any gene: 7. The CDR3 is 16 amino acids. The CDR3 sequence is CASSQQRGTSTDTQYF. The CDR3 DNA sequence: TGCGCCAGCAGCCAGCAGCGGGGGACTAGCACAGATACGCAGTATTTT. The variable domain in full, completed from reference TRBV5-1 and TRBJ2-3, reads KAGVTQTPRYLIKTRGQQVTLSCSPISGHRSVSWYQQTPGQGLQFLFEYFSETQRNKGNFPGRFSGRQFSNSRSEMNVSTLELGDSALYLCASSQQRGTSTDTQYFGPGTRLTVL.

The chain employs TRBV15 and TRBJ2-5; D perhaps matches TRBD1 (6 bases). This CDR3 comprises 13 residues. Germline-derived CDR1 and CDR2 are LNHNV and YYDKDF (reference sequence). V shed 0 bases and J shed 4 bases, with 6 bases lying between them. CDR3 in amino acids: CATSRDRGETQYF. The DNA of the CDR3 is TGTGCCACCAGCAGAGACAGGGGAGAGACCCAGTACTTC. The whole variable domain, filled in from reference TRBV15 and TRBJ2-5, reads DAMVIQNPRYQVTQFGKPVTLSCSQTLNHNVMYWYQQKSSQAPKLLFHYYDKDFNNEADTPDNFQSRRPNTSFCFLDIRSPGLGDTAMYLCATSRDRGETQYFGPGTRLLVL.

The chain carries TRBV5-1 and TRBJ2-5, with TRBD2 identical over 9 bases. The CDR3 has 15 residues. The V gene's germline CDR1 is SGHRS and CDR2 YFSETQ. The junction had 7 bases not matched to a gene; V was cut back by 2 bases and J by 5 bases. CDR3 nucleotides: TGCGCCAGCAGCTTCAGCAGCGGGGGGTGGGAGACCCAGTACTTC. Translated: CASSFSSGGWETQYF.

The chain recombines TRBV5-4 with TRBJ1-1, with D tentatively TRBD1 (5 bases). The CDR3 is 15 amino acids. Trimming took 0 bases from V and 6 from J, leaving 15 bases between them. CDR1 is SGHNT and CDR2 is YYREEE in the germline V gene (reference sequence). The CDR3 DNA sequence: TGTGCCAGCAGCTTGGGAGGGACCTCAAGGGCTGAAGCTTTCTTT. It codes for CASSLGGTSRAEAFF.

This clone has a single count. CDR3 amino acids: CASSDTGGEEGYTF. The CDR3 nucleotides read TGTGCCAGCAGTGACACAGGGGGCGAGGAGGGCTACACCTTC. The rearrangement uses TRBV25-1 and TRBJ1-2; 9 bases line up with TRBD1. Trimming removed 3 bases from V and 8 bases from J; junction bases left unmatched: 7. The CDR3 extends over 14 amino acids. CDR1 and CDR2 from the germline V gene are MGHDK and SYGVNS.

This clone was detected a few times. J is TRBJ2-2 and V is TRBV6-1; TRBD2 is a possible D gene (5 bases). Germline lookup yields CDR1 MNHNS and CDR2 SASEGT. The CDR3 is made up of 14 amino acids. Trimming took off 4 bases at V and 4 bases at J, with 10 bases between the two ends. DNA of the CDR3: TGTGCCAGCAGTGTCGGAGGAGGCACCGGGGAGCTGTTTTTT. Translated: CASSVGGGTGELFF.

This clone has only one observation. The chain has TRBV7-2 and TRBJ2-5; TRBD1 agrees at 10 bases. The V gene's germline CDR1 is SGHTA and CDR2 FQGNSA. J lost 0 bases, V lost 8 bases, and 6 bases had no gene match. The CDR3 length is 15 residues. The CDR3 region is CASPLGTGDQETQYF. The CDR3 DNA sequence: TGTGCCAGCCCCTTGGGGACAGGGGACCAAGAGACCCAGTACTTC.

The CDR3 spells CASSSLQGTDSPLHF. In DNA form, the CDR3 reads TGTGCCAGCAGCAGCCTACAGGGCACAGATTCACCCCTCCACTTT. This chain links TRBV7-9 with TRBJ1-6; possibly TRBD1 for D (6 bases). V was trimmed by 5 bases and J by 8 bases, leaving 16 bases between them. Germline V gene lookup returns CDR1 SEHNR and CDR2 FQNEAQ (reference sequence). CDR3 length: 15 amino acids.

The chain couples TRBV5-1 to TRBJ1-1, with D tentatively TRBD1 (5 bases). V was clipped by 2 bases and J by 1 base, with 9 bases between them. Germline V gene sequence: CDR1 SGHRS, CDR2 YFSETQ. The CDR3 consists of 14 residues. The chain's CDR3 is CASSFRGGNTEAFF. The CDR3 DNA reads TGCGCCAGCAGCTTCCGCGGGGGGAACACTGAAGCTTTCTTT.

This clone was found once. The chain links TRBV5-4 to TRBJ2-3; D possibly uses TRBD1 or TRBD2 (6 bases each). Germline CDR1 is SGHNT and CDR2 is YYREEE (reference sequence). Trimming took off 3 bases at V and 2 bases at J, with 13 bases between the two ends. The CDR3 totals 15 residues. Here the CDR3 DNA reads TGTGCCAGCAGCTCCGGAGGGGGGCTCACAGATACGCAGTATTTT. This encodes CASSSGGGLTDTQYF. The full variable domain, rest sourced from reference TRBV5-4 and TRBJ2-3, is ETGVTQSPTHLIKTRGQQVTLRCSSQSGHNTVSWYQQALGQGPQFIFQYYREEENGRGNFPPRFSGLQFPNYSSELNVNALELDDSALYLCASSSGGGLTDTQYFGPGTRLTVL.